What follows are 32 T cell receptor beta chains derived from one specimen sequenced in a study of CD8 T cells in ankylosing spondylitis. Study-level points and caveats: Characteristic of ankylosing spondylitis blood, it appeared, was a TCR beta motif comprising about eight highly homologous variants.

Their antigens are not known. TCRdb ran MiXCR on the 5' RACE reads and lists one entry per CDR3 protein. This sample has more than 650,000 distinct CDR3 sequences, with roughly 10% found just once. Sequencing was done on a sample of blood, either unsorted or a sorted T cell fraction (not recorded which). These receptor sequences come from a male donor with ankylosing spondylitis.

V and J are TRBV9 and TRBJ2-1; D uncertain. Trimming pared 0 bases from V and 7 bases from J, leaving 8 bases between. This CDR3 is 13 amino acids long. Germline V CDR1 and CDR2: SGDLS, YYNGEE. The CDR3 protein is CASSVGSGNEQFF. The DNA of the CDR3 is TGTGCCAGCAGCGTAGGGTCCGGGAATGAGCAGTTCTTC.

V is TRBV30 and J is TRBJ1-4; 11 bases match TRBD1. CDR3 length: 14 amino acids. Germline CDR1 and CDR2: GTSNPN and SVGIG (reference sequence). Trimming took 8 bases from V and 2 from J; bases not matched to a gene: 4. For the CDR3, the DNA is TGTGCCAGGGGGGACAGGGGGACTAATGAAAAACTGTTTTTT. It is translated as CARGDRGTNEKLFF.

CDR3: CATSRDLGETQYF. In DNA, the CDR3 is TGTGCCACCAGCAGAGACCTGGGGGAGACCCAGTACTTC. The V and J genes are TRBV15 and TRBJ2-5; unclear D gene. Trimming left V 0 bases short and J 5 bases short, with 7 bases between. The germline gives CDR1 LNHNV, CDR2 YYDKDF (reference sequence). The CDR3 has 13 residues.

This chain joins TRBV5-1 and TRBJ2-3; D uncertain. The CDR3 has 13 residues. The germline V and J ends were trimmed by 7 bases and 4 bases, with 13 bases remaining between them. Germline lookup yields CDR1 SGHRS and CDR2 YFSETQ. The CDR3 DNA sequence: TGCGCCAGCCGGCTGGGTCCGGCAGATACGCAGTATTTT. It codes for CASRLGPADTQYF.

The chain employs TRBV7-2 and TRBJ2-1, with 10 positions matching TRBD1. The trim removed 5 bases at V and 9 bases at J, leaving 10 bases unmatched. Germline V lookup: CDR1 SGHTA, CDR2 FQGNSA. This CDR3 region has 15 residues. CDR3 DNA sequence: TGTGCCAGCAGCGTAGGGACAGGGGAGGGGAGTGAGCAGTTCTTC. This codes for CASSVGTGEGSEQFF. Drawing the rest from reference TRBV7-2 and TRBJ2-1, the complete variable domain is GAGVSQSPSNKVTEKGKDVELRCDPISGHTALYWYRQSLGQGLEFLIYFQGNSAPDKSGLPSDRFSAERTGGSVSTLTIQRTQQEDSAVYLCASSVGTGEGSEQFFGPGTRLTVL.

There are a few counts of this clonotype. The genes are TRBV18 and TRBJ2-7; D possibly corresponds to TRBD1 (6 bases). Germline-derived CDR1 and CDR2 are KGHSH and LQKENI. The germline V and J ends were trimmed by 3 bases and 2 bases, with 14 bases remaining between them. The CDR3 sequence is 15 residues long. The CDR3 DNA reads TGTGCCAGCTCACCTGGTCGGACAGTGACCTACGAGCAGTACTTC. Protein sequence: CASSPGRTVTYEQYF.

CDR3 loop: CATSRDPTYEQYF. DNA for the CDR3: TGTGCCACCAGCAGAGATCCCACCTACGAGCAGTACTTC. The rearrangement joins TRBV15 to TRBJ2-7; no clear D gene. The CDR3 is made up of 13 amino acids. The germline gives CDR1 LNHNV, CDR2 YYDKDF (reference sequence). V lost 0 bases, J lost 2 bases, and 5 bases lay in between.

The chain uses TRBV5-1 and TRBJ2-1; D unresolved. V lost 0 bases to trimming and J lost 14 bases, with 15 bases between them. There are 13 residues in the CDR3. Germline V CDR1 and CDR2: SGHRS, YFSETQ. The CDR3 here is CASSLVRLSREFF. The CDR3 nucleotides are TGCGCCAGCAGCTTGGTTAGGTTGTCAAGGGAGTTCTTC.

The CDR3 loop is CASSSSGQGHDYGYTF. The CDR3 DNA is TGCGCCAGCAGCTCGTCGGGACAGGGGCATGACTATGGCTACACCTTC. The V gene is TRBV5-1, the J gene TRBJ1-2; 10 bases match TRBD1. Germline V gene data show CDR1 as SGHRS and CDR2 as YFSETQ. The CDR3 is 16 amino acids. The V gene end was trimmed by 3 bases and the J gene end by 3 bases; junction bases not matched to a gene: 8.

This clonotype has just a few counts. V usage is TRBV4-2 and J usage is TRBJ2-3, with D possibly TRBD1 on 5 matching bases. V was trimmed by 1 base and J by 1 base, leaving 12 bases between them. In germline, CDR1 is LGHNA, CDR2 YNFKEQ. The CDR3 covers 16 residues. The CDR3 DNA follows: TGTGCCAGCAGCCAAGGGGGCTCACAGGGCACAGATACGCAGTATTTT. This translates into CASSQGGSQGTDTQYF.

The CDR3 here is CASLRLGGRTGELFF. The CDR3 DNA follows: TGTGCCAGCCTTCGTCTCGGGGGTAGGACCGGGGAGCTGTTTTTT. The genes are TRBV6-1 and TRBJ2-2, with D possibly TRBD2 on 6 matching bases. Trimming pared 8 bases from V and 5 bases from J, leaving 18 bases between. The CDR3 is 15 residues long. Germline values: CDR1 MNHNS, CDR2 SASEGT.

This clonotype was recorded many times. The rearrangement uses TRBV29-1 and TRBJ1-3; D is unclear. In germline, CDR1 is SQVTM, CDR2 ANQGSEA. The CDR3 is 12 amino acids. Between the trimmed V and J ends, which lost 2 bases and 4 bases, there was a span of 6 bases. Written as DNA, the CDR3 is TGCAGCGTTGAACGCCTCGGAAACACCATATATTTT. Protein: CSVERLGNTIYF.

This rearrangement joins TRBV12-3 or TRBV12-4 to TRBJ1-6; no firm D call. The CDR3 loop spans 15 amino acids. The ends were cut back, 3 bases at V and 10 bases at J, with 16 bases in the middle. CDR3 coding DNA: TGTGCCAGCAGTTTTACTTCGGGGATCAGGTCACCCCTCCACTTT. Translation gives CASSFTSGIRSPLHF.

This clonotype was detected ten times or more. This chain joins TRBV25-1 and TRBJ2-1; tentative D call: TRBD1 (7 bases). This CDR3 contains 16 residues. V lost 3 bases, J lost 7 bases, and 19 bases lay in between. Germline V gives CDR1 MGHDK, CDR2 SYGVNS. The CDR3 sequence is CASSEYTVAGGNEQFF. As DNA, the CDR3 is TGTGCCAGCAGTGAGTATACCGTGGCAGGGGGGAATGAGCAGTTCTTC.

The chain has TRBV14 and TRBJ2-6, with 8 bases that match TRBD1. The CDR3 totals 17 residues. Germline V CDR1 and CDR2: SGHDN, FVKESK. The junction had 8 bases not matched to a gene; V was cut back by 5 bases and J by 2 bases. This CDR3 is CASSFYRGATGANVLTF. CDR3 nucleotides: TGTGCCAGCAGCTTCTACAGGGGGGCGACTGGGGCCAACGTCCTGACTTTC.

This clonotype has just a few counts. V is TRBV7-2 and J is TRBJ2-5; D call uncertain. CDR1 SGHTA and CDR2 FQGNSA come from the germline V gene. V dropped 1 base and J dropped 5 bases, with 11 bases sitting between them. The CDR3 runs 14 residues. The CDR3 DNA follows: TGTGCCAGCAGCTTAGGCGCGGCATTTGAGACCCAGTACTTC. The encoded protein is CASSLGAAFETQYF.

This clonotype occurred a few times. The V gene is TRBV12-3 or TRBV12-4, the J gene TRBJ1-1; D unclear. The CDR3 length is 14 residues. Trimming pared 4 bases from V and 1 base from J, leaving 10 bases between. Here the CDR3 reads CASSSPFRNTEAFF. CDR3 coding DNA: TGTGCCAGCAGTTCACCCTTTCGGAACACTGAAGCTTTCTTT.

This clonotype was found many times. The rearrangement joins TRBV20-1 to TRBJ1-5; TRBD1 is a possible D gene (5 bases). The CDR3 is 13 amino acids. The V gene lost 6 bases and the J gene lost 1 base, with 10 bases spanning the gap. Per germline, CDR1 DFQATT and CDR2 SNEGSKA (reference sequence). The CDR3, as DNA: TGCAGTGCCCCCCGGGGGAGCAATCAGCCCCAGCATTTT. This sequence encodes CSAPRGSNQPQHF.

This clonotype occurred many times. The rearrangement joins TRBV12-3 or TRBV12-4 to TRBJ1-2; D possibly corresponds to TRBD1 (6 bases). This CDR3 has 13 amino acids. V lost 6 bases and J 8 bases, leaving 16 bases between the germline ends. CDR3 loop: CASRFGGLDGYTF. The DNA of the CDR3 is TGTGCCAGCAGGTTCGGGGGGCTAGACGGCTACACCTTC.

This clonotype was recorded a few times. This CDR3 reads CASSYRGVWTEAFF. The CDR3 DNA is TGTGCCAGCAGTTACAGGGGAGTTTGGACTGAAGCTTTCTTT. V and J are TRBV12-3 or TRBV12-4 and TRBJ1-1, with TRBD1 identical over 7 bases. Unmatched junction bases numbered 7, after V lost 4 bases and J lost 5 bases. This CDR3 contains 14 residues.

V is TRBV6-1 and J is TRBJ1-2; D may be TRBD1 (6 bases). CDR1 is MNHNS and CDR2 is SASEGT in the germline V gene. The CDR3 has 14 residues. V was trimmed by 8 bases and J by 8 bases, leaving 21 bases between them. CDR3 nucleotides: TGTGCCAGCCGCCGAAGGTCGGGGGCTCAGGGCTACACCTTC. Its protein is CASRRRSGAQGYTF.

In this sample, this clonotype turned up many times. The CDR3 nucleotides read TGTGCCAGCAGCTTAGGGCACTCAGGGACCACTGAAGCTTTCTTT. It encodes CASSLGHSGTTEAFF. J is TRBJ1-1 and V is TRBV7-2, with a tentative D call TRBD1 (5 bases). Trimming shortened V by 1 base and J by 4 bases, and 13 bases separated the two germline ends. This CDR3 region has 15 residues. The germline V gene encodes CDR1 SGHTA and CDR2 FQGNSA.

This clonotype came up a few times. The chain is built from TRBV15 and TRBJ2-1; 9 bases agree with TRBD2. There are 15 residues in the CDR3. Germline V gene data show CDR1 as LNHNV and CDR2 as YYDKDF (reference sequence). With V trimmed by 8 bases and J by 7 bases, 12 bases remained unmatched. The CDR3 reads CATAGGAGGVNEQFF. The DNA for the CDR3 is TGTGCCACCGCCGGTGGGGCGGGAGGGGTGAATGAGCAGTTCTTC.

This clonotype has more than one count but fewer than ten. The chain uses TRBV20-1 and TRBJ1-1; D gene uncertain. Trimming removed 0 bases from V and 1 base from J, with 6 bases in between. From germline, CDR1 is DFQATT and CDR2 SNEGSKA (reference sequence). The CDR3 extends over 13 amino acids. For the CDR3, the DNA is TGCAGTGCTAGAGAACAACCGAACACTGAAGCTTTCTTT. Its protein is CSAREQPNTEAFF.

This sequence joins TRBV20-1 and TRBJ2-7, with D maybe TRBD2 (5 bases). Germline CDR1 and CDR2: DFQATT and SNEGSKA (reference sequence). CDR3 size: 13 residues. V shed 3 bases and J shed 3 bases, with 12 bases lying between them. Written as DNA, the CDR3 is TGCAGTGCTAGTCCGGGAAGCAACTACGAGCAGTACTTC. Protein product: CSASPGSNYEQYF.

This clonotype came up many times. The chain recombines TRBV29-1 with TRBJ1-2; no firm D call. This CDR3 has 12 residues. CDR1 and CDR2 (germline): SQVTM, ANQGSEA. V was clipped by 7 bases and J by 9 bases, with 18 bases between them. In DNA form, the CDR3 reads TGCAGCGCCCCAATGGAGTCTGAAAGCTACACCTTC. This gives the protein CSAPMESESYTF.

This clonotype was seen a few times. The chain is built from TRBV5-1 and TRBJ1-2, with 8 positions matching TRBD1. V shed 1 base, J shed 8 bases, and the junction held 4 bases outside the gene matches. Germline CDR1 SGHRS, CDR2 YFSETQ. The CDR3 has 13 amino acids. CDR3 sequence reads: CASSLQGAHGYTF. Written as DNA, the CDR3 is TGCGCCAGCAGCTTGCAGGGGGCGCACGGCTACACCTTC.

This clonotype appeared a few times. This sequence joins TRBV18 and TRBJ2-6; TRBD1 matches 8 bases. The CDR3 length is 16 residues. Germline-derived CDR1 and CDR2 are KGHSH and LQKENI. V dropped 5 bases and J dropped 2; count of bases not matched to a gene: 5. CDR3 coding DNA: TGTGCCAGCTCATGGACAGGGTCAGCTGGGGCCAACGTCCTGACTTTC. Protein product: CASSWTGSAGANVLTF.

V is TRBV5-1 and J is TRBJ2-2; the match to TRBD2 covers 10 bases. The trim removed 2 bases at V and 6 bases at J, leaving 4 bases unmatched. CDR1 is SGHRS and CDR2 is YFSETQ in the germline V gene. This CDR3 is built from 15 residues. CDR3 DNA: TGCGCCAGCAGCTTTAGCCTAGCGGGAGCCGGGGAGCTGTTTTTT. This encodes CASSFSLAGAGELFF. Full variable domain (rest looked up from reference TRBV5-1 and TRBJ2-2): KAGVTQTPRYLIKTRGQQVTLSCSPISGHRSVSWYQQTPGQGLQFLFEYFSETQRNKGNFPGRFSGRQFSNSRSEMNVSTLELGDSALYLCASSFSLAGAGELFFGEGSRLTVL.

This clonotype was counted many times. The chain carries TRBV5-1 and TRBJ2-1; the D call may be TRBD1 or TRBD2 (7 bases each). The germline V gene has CDR1 SGHRS and CDR2 YFSETQ. V lost 4 bases and J 10 bases, leaving 12 bases between the germline ends. The CDR3 is made up of 12 amino acids. CDR3 residues: CASSLRGGEQFF. DNA of the CDR3: TGCGCCAGCAGCCTCAGGGGGGGCGAGCAGTTCTTC. Full variable domain (rest looked up from reference TRBV5-1 and TRBJ2-1): KAGVTQTPRYLIKTRGQQVTLSCSPISGHRSVSWYQQTPGQGLQFLFEYFSETQRNKGNFPGRFSGRQFSNSRSEMNVSTLELGDSALYLCASSLRGGEQFFGPGTRLTVL.

This clonotype came up many times. The V gene is TRBV7-2, the J gene TRBJ1-4; D gene unclear. The CDR3 sequence is 14 residues long. V lost 3 bases, J lost 8 bases, and 13 bases lay in between. Germline assignment: CDR1 SGHTA and CDR2 FQGNSA. The DNA for the CDR3 is TGTGCCAGCAGCTTTCCGGGTAGACGGGAAAAACTGTTTTTT. This sequence encodes CASSFPGRREKLFF.

This clonotype was counted a few times. The gene calls are TRBV6-2 or TRBV6-3 and TRBJ1-2; TRBD1 aligns across 7 bases. The CDR3 contains 13 residues. Germline V gene lookup returns CDR1 MNHEY and CDR2 SVGEGT. V lost 5 bases and J lost 8; bases outside the gene matches: 8. CDR3 nucleotides: TGTGCCAGCAGTCCGGGACAGACGACGGGCTACACCTTC. Amino acids: CASSPGQTTGYTF.